This record covers a single T cell receptor beta chain. What it binds is not known. The data derive from a study of cytomegalovirus exposure and HLA in healthy donors. Study observations and caveats: Within the data, a cluster of highly shared sequence variants was likely a sequencing artifact.

This CDR3 contains 15 residues. Trimming left V 3 bases short and J 0 bases short, with 9 bases between. Germline CDR1 and CDR2: KGHSH and LQKENI. Use of 60 Vbeta and 13 Jbeta primers characterized the PCR. Generated by immunoSEQ multiplex PCR, the TCRdb table keeps only in-frame clones and is missing some. The sample yields about 180,000 clones, more than 75% seen once. V is TRBV18 and J is TRBJ1-3; TRBD1 might be the D (5 bases). The receptor was derived from a young woman in good health and CMV-seropositive. Source material: PBMCs. The CDR3, as DNA: TGTGCCAGCTCACCCCCAGGGATCTCTGGAAACACCATATATTTT. Protein sequence: CASSPPGISGNTIYF.